This T cell receptor (beta chain) was observed in a study of OX40 agonist ivuxolimab in advanced cancers. Study details: Partial response was recorded in three patients: one hepatocellular carcinoma and two cutaneous melanoma cases.

This clone was counted once. The V gene's germline CDR1 is SGHTS and CDR2 YDEGEE. V gave up 2 bases and J gave up 8 bases; unmatched junction bases: 5. This CDR3 region has 15 residues. Assay: immunoSEQ multiplex PCR; the TCRdb copy retains only in-frame clones and omits some. The data hold around 35,000 clones, with approximately 84% observed a single time. The rearrangement uses TRBV5-8 and TRBJ2-1, with 12 bases that match TRBD2. The source was CD4+ or CD8+ T cells sorted from blood, collected in a trial of the OX40 agonist ivuxolimab. The sequence was collected from an adult with an advanced solid tumor such as melanoma, head and neck, liver or kidney cancer. The CDR3 coding sequence is TGTGCCAGCAGCTTAGGACTAGCGGGATCGTATGAGCAGTTCTTC. Protein sequence: CASSLGLAGSYEQFF.